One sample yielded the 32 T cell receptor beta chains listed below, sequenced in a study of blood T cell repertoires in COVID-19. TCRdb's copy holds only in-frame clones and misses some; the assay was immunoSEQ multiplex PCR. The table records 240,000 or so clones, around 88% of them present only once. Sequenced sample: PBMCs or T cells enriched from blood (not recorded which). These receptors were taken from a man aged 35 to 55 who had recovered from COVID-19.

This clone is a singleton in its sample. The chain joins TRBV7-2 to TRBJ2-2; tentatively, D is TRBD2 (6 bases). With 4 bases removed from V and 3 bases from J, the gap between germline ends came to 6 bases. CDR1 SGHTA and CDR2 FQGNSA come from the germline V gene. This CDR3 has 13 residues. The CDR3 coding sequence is TGTGCCAGCAGCTGGGGGGACACCGGGGAGCTGTTTTTT. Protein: CASSWGDTGELFF.

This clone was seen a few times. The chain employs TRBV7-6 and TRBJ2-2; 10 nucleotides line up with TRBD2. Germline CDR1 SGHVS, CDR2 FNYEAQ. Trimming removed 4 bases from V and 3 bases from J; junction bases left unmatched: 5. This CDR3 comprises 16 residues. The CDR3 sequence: CASSSPSGGYTGELFF. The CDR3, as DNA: TGTGCCAGCAGCTCGCCTAGCGGGGGTTACACCGGGGAGCTGTTTTTT.

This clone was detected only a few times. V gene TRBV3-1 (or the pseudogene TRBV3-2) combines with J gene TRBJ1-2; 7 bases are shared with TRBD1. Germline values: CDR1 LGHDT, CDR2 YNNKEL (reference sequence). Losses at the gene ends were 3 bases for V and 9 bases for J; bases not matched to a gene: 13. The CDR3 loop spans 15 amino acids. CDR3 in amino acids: CASSQMDRYDGSYTF. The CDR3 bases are TGTGCCAGCAGCCAGATGGACAGGTACGACGGTAGCTACACCTTC.

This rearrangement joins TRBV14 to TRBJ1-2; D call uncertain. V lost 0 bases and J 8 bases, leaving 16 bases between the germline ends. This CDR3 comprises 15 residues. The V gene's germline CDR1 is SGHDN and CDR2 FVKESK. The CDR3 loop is CASSQEIHPGAGYTF. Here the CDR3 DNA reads TGTGCCAGCAGCCAAGAAATCCATCCGGGAGCAGGCTACACCTTC.

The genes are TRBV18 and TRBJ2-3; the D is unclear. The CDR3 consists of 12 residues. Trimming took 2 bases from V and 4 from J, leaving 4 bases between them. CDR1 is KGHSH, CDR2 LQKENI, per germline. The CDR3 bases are TGTGCCAGCTCACCAACAGCAGATACGCAGTATTTT. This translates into CASSPTADTQYF.

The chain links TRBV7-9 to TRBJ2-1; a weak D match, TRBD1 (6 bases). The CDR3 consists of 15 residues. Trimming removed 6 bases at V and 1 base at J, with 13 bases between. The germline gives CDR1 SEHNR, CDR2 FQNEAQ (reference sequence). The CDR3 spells CASSKAGVSYNEQFF. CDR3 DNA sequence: TGTGCCAGCAGTAAGGCAGGGGTGTCCTACAATGAGCAGTTCTTC.

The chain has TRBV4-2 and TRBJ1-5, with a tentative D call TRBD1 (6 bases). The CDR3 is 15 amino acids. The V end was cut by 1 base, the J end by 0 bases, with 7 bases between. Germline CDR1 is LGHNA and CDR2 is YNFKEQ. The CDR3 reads CASSQVGGSNQPQHF. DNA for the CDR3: TGTGCCAGCAGCCAAGTAGGGGGTAGCAATCAGCCCCAGCATTTT.

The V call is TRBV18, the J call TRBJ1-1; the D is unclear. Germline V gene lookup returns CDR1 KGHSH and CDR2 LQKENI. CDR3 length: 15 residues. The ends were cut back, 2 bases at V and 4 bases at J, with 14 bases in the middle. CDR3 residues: CASSPAGGLGTEAFF. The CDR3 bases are TGTGCCAGCTCACCAGCAGGAGGTTTAGGCACTGAAGCTTTCTTT.

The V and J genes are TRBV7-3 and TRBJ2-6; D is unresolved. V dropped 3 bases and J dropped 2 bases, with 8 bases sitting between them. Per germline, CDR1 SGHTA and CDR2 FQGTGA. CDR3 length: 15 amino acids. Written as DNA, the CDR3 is TGTGCCAGCAGCTTGCTTCAGGCTGGGGCCAACGTCCTGACTTTC. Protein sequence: CASSLLQAGANVLTF.

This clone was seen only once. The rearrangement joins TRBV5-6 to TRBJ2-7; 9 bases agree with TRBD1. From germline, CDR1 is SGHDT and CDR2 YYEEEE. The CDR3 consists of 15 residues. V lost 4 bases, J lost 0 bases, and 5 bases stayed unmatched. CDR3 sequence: CASSRQGGFSYEQYF. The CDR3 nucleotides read TGTGCCAGCAGCCGACAGGGGGGATTCTCCTACGAGCAGTACTTC.

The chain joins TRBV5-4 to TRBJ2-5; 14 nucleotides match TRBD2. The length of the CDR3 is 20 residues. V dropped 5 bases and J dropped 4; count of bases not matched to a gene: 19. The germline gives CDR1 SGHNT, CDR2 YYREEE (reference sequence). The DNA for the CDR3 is TGTGCCAGCAGGGGGCGCCCCGGACTAGCGGGAGGCCAGGTATCAGAGACCCAGTACTTC. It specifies CASRGRPGLAGGQVSETQYF.

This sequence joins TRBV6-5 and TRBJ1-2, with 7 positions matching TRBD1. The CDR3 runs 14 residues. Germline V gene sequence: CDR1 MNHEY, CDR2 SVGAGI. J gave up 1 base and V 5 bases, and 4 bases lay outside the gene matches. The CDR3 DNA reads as TGTGCCAGCAGTCCTGACAGGGTTAACTATGGCTACACCTTC. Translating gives CASSPDRVNYGYTF.

CDR3 nucleotides: TGTGCCAGCAAACCCGCCGGGACAGGGGCCTATGGCTACACCTTC. Translating it yields CASKPAGTGAYGYTF. The chain couples TRBV7-2 to TRBJ1-2; 10 positions agree with TRBD1. This CDR3 has 15 amino acids. V was clipped by 7 bases and J by 4 bases; unmatched bases: 9. Germline values: CDR1 SGHTA, CDR2 FQGNSA.

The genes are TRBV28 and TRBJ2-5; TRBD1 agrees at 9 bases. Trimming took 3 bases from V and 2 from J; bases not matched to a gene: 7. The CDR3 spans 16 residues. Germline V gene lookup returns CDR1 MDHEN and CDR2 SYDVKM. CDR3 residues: CASSLFPGQGQETQYF. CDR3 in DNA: TGTGCCAGCAGTTTGTTCCCGGGACAGGGACAAGAGACCCAGTACTTC.

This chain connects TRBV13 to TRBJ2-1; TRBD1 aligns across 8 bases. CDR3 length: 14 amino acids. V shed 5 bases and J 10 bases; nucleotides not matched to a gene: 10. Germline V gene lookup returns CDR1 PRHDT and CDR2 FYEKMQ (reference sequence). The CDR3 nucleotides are TGTGCCAGCAGCCCAGGGACAGGACTAAGGGAGCAGTTCTTC. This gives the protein CASSPGTGLREQFF.

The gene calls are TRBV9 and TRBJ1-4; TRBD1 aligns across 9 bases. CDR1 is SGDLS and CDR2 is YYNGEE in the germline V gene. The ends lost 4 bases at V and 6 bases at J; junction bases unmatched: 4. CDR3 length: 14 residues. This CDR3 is CASSPGTGYEKLFF. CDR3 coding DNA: TGTGCCAGCAGCCCCGGGACAGGGTATGAAAAACTGTTTTTT.

In nucleotides, the CDR3 is TGTGCCAGTAGTATTCGACAGCCCCATGAAAAACTGTTTTTT. Translated: CASSIRQPHEKLFF. V usage is TRBV19 and J usage is TRBJ1-4; D may be TRBD1 (5 bases). The CDR3 covers 14 residues. Trimming left V 3 bases short and J 6 bases short, with 11 bases between. CDR1 is LNHDA and CDR2 is SQIVND in the germline V gene (reference sequence).

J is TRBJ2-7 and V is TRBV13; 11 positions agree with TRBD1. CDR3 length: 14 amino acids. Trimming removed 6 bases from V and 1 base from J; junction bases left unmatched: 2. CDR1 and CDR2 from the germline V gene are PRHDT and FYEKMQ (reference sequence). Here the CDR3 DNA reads TGTGCCAGCAGTTGGGACAGGGGGTCCTACGAGCAGTACTTC. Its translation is CASSWDRGSYEQYF.

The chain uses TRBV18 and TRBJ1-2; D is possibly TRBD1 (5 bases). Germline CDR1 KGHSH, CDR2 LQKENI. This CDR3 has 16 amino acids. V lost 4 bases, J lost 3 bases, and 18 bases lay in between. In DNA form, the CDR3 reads TGTGCCAGCTCACGTGGGCGCGGGACGGCAGACTATGGCTACACCTTC. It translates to CASSRGRGTADYGYTF.

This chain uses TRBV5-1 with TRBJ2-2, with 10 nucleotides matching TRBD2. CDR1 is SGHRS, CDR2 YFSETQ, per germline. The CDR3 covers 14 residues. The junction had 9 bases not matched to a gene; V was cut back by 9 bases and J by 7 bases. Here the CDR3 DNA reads TGCGCCATCCGACCGGGACTAGCGAGCGGGGAGCTGTTTTTT. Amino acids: CAIRPGLASGELFF.

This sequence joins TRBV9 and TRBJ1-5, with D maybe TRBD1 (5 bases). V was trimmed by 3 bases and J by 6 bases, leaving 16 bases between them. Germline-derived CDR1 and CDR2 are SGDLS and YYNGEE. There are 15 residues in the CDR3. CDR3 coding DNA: TGTGCCAGCAGCGGAGACCCAGGGAACGGTCAGCCCCAGCATTTT. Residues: CASSGDPGNGQPQHF.

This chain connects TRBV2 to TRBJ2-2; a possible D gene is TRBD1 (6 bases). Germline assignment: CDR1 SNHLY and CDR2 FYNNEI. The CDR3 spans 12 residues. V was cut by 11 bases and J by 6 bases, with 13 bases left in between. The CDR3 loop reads CAAGGGAGELFF. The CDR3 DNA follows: TGTGCCGCCGGTGGGGGCGCCGGGGAGCTGTTTTTT.

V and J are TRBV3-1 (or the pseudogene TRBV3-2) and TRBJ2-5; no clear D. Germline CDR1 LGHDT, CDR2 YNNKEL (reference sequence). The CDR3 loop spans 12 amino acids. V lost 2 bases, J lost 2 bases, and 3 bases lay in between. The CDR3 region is CASSQIQETQYF. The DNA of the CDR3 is TGTGCCAGCAGCCAAATACAAGAGACCCAGTACTTC.

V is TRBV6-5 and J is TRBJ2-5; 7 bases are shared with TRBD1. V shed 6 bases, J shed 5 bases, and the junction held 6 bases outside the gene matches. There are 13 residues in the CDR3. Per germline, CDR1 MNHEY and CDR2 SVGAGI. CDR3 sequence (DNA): TGTGCCAGCAGGAAACAGGGGTTGGAGACCCAGTACTTC. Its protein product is CASRKQGLETQYF.

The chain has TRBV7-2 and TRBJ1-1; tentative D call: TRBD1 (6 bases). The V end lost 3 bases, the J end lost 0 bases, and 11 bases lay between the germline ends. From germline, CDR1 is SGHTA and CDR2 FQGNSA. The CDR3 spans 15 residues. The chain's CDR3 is CASSLQGQMNTEAFF. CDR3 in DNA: TGTGCCAGCAGCTTGCAAGGACAGATGAACACTGAAGCTTTCTTT.

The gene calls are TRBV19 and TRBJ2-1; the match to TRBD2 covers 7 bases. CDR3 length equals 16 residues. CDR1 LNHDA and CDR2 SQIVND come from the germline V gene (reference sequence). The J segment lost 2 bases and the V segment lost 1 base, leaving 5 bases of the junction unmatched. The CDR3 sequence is CASSIGGTTTYNEQFF. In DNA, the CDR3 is TGTGCCAGTAGTATAGGAGGGACTACTACCTACAATGAGCAGTTCTTC. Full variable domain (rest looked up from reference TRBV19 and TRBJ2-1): DGGITQSPKYLFRKEGQNVTLSCEQNLNHDAMYWYRQDPGQGLRLIYYSQIVNDFQKGDIAEGYSVSREKKESFPLTVTSAQKNPTAFYLCASSIGGTTTYNEQFFGPGTRLTVL.

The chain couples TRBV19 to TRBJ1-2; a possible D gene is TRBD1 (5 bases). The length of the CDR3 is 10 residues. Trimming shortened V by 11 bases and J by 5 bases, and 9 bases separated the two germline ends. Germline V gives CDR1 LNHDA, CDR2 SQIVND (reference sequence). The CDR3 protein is CACGHYGYTF. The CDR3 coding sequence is TGTGCCTGCGGACATTATGGCTACACCTTC.

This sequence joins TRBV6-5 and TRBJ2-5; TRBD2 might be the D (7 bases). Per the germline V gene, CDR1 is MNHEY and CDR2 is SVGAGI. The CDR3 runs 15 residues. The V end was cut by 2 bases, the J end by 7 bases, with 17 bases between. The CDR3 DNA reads TGTGCCAGCAGTTACCTCGAGGGGGGGGCATTGACCCAGTACTTC. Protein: CASSYLEGGALTQYF.

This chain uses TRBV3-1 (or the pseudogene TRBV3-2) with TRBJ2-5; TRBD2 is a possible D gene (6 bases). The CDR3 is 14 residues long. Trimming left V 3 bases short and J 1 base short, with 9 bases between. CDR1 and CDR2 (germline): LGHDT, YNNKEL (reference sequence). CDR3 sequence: CASSHSGIQETQYF. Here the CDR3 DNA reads TGTGCCAGCAGCCATAGCGGTATCCAAGAGACCCAGTACTTC.

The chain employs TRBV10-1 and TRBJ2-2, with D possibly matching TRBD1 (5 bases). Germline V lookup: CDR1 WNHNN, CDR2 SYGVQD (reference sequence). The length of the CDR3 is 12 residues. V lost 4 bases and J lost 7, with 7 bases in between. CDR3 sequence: CASSGGFGELFF. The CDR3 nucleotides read TGCGCCAGCAGTGGGGGCTTCGGGGAGCTGTTTTTT.

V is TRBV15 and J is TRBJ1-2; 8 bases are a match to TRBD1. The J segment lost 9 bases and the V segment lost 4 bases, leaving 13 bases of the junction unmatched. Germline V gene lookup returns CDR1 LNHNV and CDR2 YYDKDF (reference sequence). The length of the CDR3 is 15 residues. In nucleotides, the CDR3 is TGTGCCACCAGCAACCGGGACAGGATATTTCCCCGCTACACCTTC. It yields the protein CATSNRDRIFPRYTF. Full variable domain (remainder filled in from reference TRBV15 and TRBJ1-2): DAMVIQNPRYQVTQFGKPVTLSCSQTLNHNVMYWYQQKSSQAPKLLFHYYDKDFNNEADTPDNFQSRRPNTSFCFLDIRSPGLGDTAMYLCATSNRDRIFPRYTFGSGTRLTVV.

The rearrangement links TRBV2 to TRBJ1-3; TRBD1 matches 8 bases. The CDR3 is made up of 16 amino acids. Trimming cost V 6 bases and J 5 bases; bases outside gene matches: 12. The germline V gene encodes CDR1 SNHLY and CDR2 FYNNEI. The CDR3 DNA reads TGTGCCAGCAGCGATTTGGACAGGGCGGTTAGAAACACCATATATTTT. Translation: CASSDLDRAVRNTIYF.